In its sample, the clone carrying this T cell receptor (beta chain) was seen many times. Its target is unknown. Exclusion criteria comprised uncontrolled infection, other autoimmune disease, pregnancy or lactation. For the diagnoses, clinical symptoms, serum thyroxine and TRAb, thyroid ultrasound and orbital computed tomography were used. Template material for amplifying TCR beta CDR3 regions consisted of RNA transcripts. Initially, a first-round RT-PCR of the TCR CDR3 employed the HTBI primer set. TCRdb analysed the multiplex PCR reads with MiXCR anew, one entry per CDR3 protein. The sample includes around 620,000 distinct CDR3 sequences, around 46% of them seen just once. This sample is part of a study of T cells in Graves' hyperthyroidism and ophthalmopathy. Study-level findings and limits: Blood also contained most expanded thyroid clonotypes above 0.001. In validation, the model predicted ophthalmopathy. These predictions came a median about 6 months before onset.

Sequenced input: peripheral blood or thyroid tissue (not recorded which). The sequence derives from an adult woman with Graves' disease, either hyperthyroidism or ophthalmopathy (not recorded which).

The DNA for the CDR3 is TGTGCCAGTGGGGGCCCTAGCAATCAGCCCCAGCATTTT. Translated, it gives CASGGPSNQPQHF. This chain uses TRBV2 with TRBJ1-5, with D maybe TRBD1 (6 bases). This CDR3 contains 13 residues. Germline assignment: CDR1 SNHLY and CDR2 FYNNEI. Trimming pared 9 bases from V and 0 bases from J, leaving 9 bases between.